This TCR beta chain derives from a study of blood T cell repertoires in COVID-19 (TCRdb year 2020). For context, the study as a whole: Samples covering the acute and convalescent phases of COVID-19 were provided by collaborators in the United States, Italy and Spain. The repertoires were released in a freely available public database intended as a resource for research on the immune response to SARS-CoV-2. The material from the prospective study consisted of cDNA or gDNA derived from T cells, B-cell-depleted T cells, or PBMCs. Where HLA class I and class II types were available, the types were taken from metadata supplied by the sample provider, not from assay-based typing. Subjects who had been exposed to COVID-19, were actively infected with it, or had recovered from it provided the deeply sampled blood TCRbeta repertoires that made up the dataset. The samples were drawn from two sources: the first 160 participants of the ongoing ImmuneRACE study, and approximately 1,300 subjects contributed by 6 global collaborators. The sample metadata nearly always contained a de-identified subject ID, COVID-19 status, age in years and sex. The full study reports these points: The quantity of clinical and demographic metadata differed by source and by participant and was supplied without curation.

One collaborating source in Seattle enrolled patients during active infection and followed them longitudinally through the course of disease. Whole blood was collected in K2EDTA tubes by collaborating institutions according to the institutions' own protocols. Collaborator samples were shipped for TCRbeta analysis as frozen whole blood, isolated PBMCs, or DNA extracted from either sample type. The immunoSEQ Assay, a bias-controlled multiplex PCR, was used to amplify TCRbeta CDR3 regions from genomic DNA. In the paper's pipeline: Within the assay, amplification of reference gene primers was used to estimate how many nucleated cells each sample contained. To quantify the absolute abundance of each unique TCRbeta CDR3 rearrangement, sequence reads were collapsed and filtered. For each sample, productive Simpson clonality was calculated as the square root of Simpson's diversity index over productive rearrangements. As stored in TCRdb, this immuneACCESS dataset retains in-frame rearrangements with V and J assigned. A fraction of the clones does not appear; measured against another copy, unresolved V genes explain less than half of the discrepancy, and the remainder lacks a known reason. V and J calls and clone size follow that table, whereas D and trimming were derived from the DNA. Recorded for this sample are around 300,000 clones; roughly 90% of them occurred a single time. The ten largest clones take up 2% to 2.5% of the sample.

V is pruned by 2 bases and J by 8 bases, leaving 2 bases of the junction without a gene match. There are 12 amino acids in the CDR3, from cysteine to phenylalanine inclusive. Solely the CDR3 DNA is kept, with 36 bases framed from the first base. Via the germline V gene (reference sequence), CDR1 is GTSNPN and CDR2 SVGIG. Notes on this clone: Which antigen it targets is not known. There are no base qualities to consult, and no much larger clone falls within one base.

Input material: peripheral blood. The rearranged chain carries TRBV30 and TRBJ2-1; 8 central nucleotides agree with TRBD1. The receptor comes from a woman aged 25 to 39 with COVID-19, enrolled during active disease. Here is the DNA: TGTGCCTGGAGTCTACAGGGGGATGAGCAGTTCTTC. It encodes CAWSLQGDEQFF.